Given below is one TCR beta chain in context. The data belong to a study of blood T cell repertoires in COVID-19. In the study overall: Sample material is recorded as cDNA or gDNA derived from T cells, B-cell-depleted T cells, or PBMCs.

Sequencing used immunoSEQ multiplex PCR; TCRdb keeps in-frame clones, though not all of them. The data show some 170,000 clones, approximately 88% seen once. This CDR3 is 15 amino acids long. Germline V gene lookup returns CDR1 MNHEY and CDR2 SMNVEV (reference sequence). With V trimmed by 4 bases and J by 4 bases, 8 bases remained unmatched. Source material: peripheral blood. The TCR sequence derives from an elderly woman with active or convalescent COVID-19. The chain is built from TRBV27 and TRBJ2-7; 9 bases agree with TRBD2. The CDR3 is CASSWAPSGVYEQYF. The CDR3 nucleotides read TGTGCCAGCAGTTGGGCTCCTAGCGGGGTGTACGAGCAGTACTTC.